Below, 27 T cell receptor beta chains from the same sample are listed, as sequenced in a study of beta chain features in type 1 diabetes. The investigators reverse transcribed all of the isolated RNA, so they sequenced expressed TCRB transcripts. The data were produced by immunoSEQ multiplex PCR, yet TCRdb's version contains in-frame clones alone and is incomplete. In the table there are 350,000 to 450,000 clones, around 13% of which are singletons. These receptors have no known antigen. Study observations and caveats: For Type 1 diabetes patients, all four CD4+ subsets carried TCRB CDR3s that were moderately but significantly shorter.

Sequenced: naive CD4+ T cells from blood. Source of these receptors: a woman under 30 with type 1 diabetes.

The V and J genes are TRBV7-2 and TRBJ2-2; 11 bases agree with TRBD2. Trimming took 5 bases from V and 3 from J; bases not matched to a gene: 2. This CDR3 is built from 15 residues. Looked up from germline, CDR1 is SGHTA and CDR2 is FQGNSA. Here the CDR3 DNA reads TGTGCCAGCAGCAAACTAGCGGGGGACACCGGGGAGCTGTTTTTT. Its translation is CASSKLAGDTGELFF. Looking up the rest from reference TRBV7-2 and TRBJ2-2 gives the full variable domain: GAGVSQSPSNKVTEKGKDVELRCDPISGHTALYWYRQSLGQGLEFLIYFQGNSAPDKSGLPSDRFSAERTGGSVSTLTIQRTQQEDSAVYLCASSKLAGDTGELFFGEGSRLTVL.

The sample holds a few counts of this clone. The chain couples TRBV5-1 to TRBJ2-1, with 7 bases that match TRBD1. J was trimmed by 0 bases and V by 8 bases; bases with no gene match: 2. Germline CDR1 is SGHRS and CDR2 is YFSETQ. This CDR3 region has 13 residues. CDR3 nucleotide sequence: TGCGCCAGTGGGGACAGCTCCTACAATGAGCAGTTCTTC. Its translation: CASGDSSYNEQFF. The full variable domain, in which reference TRBV5-1 and TRBJ2-1 provide the parts outside the CDR3, is KAGVTQTPRYLIKTRGQQVTLSCSPISGHRSVSWYQQTPGQGLQFLFEYFSETQRNKGNFPGRFSGRQFSNSRSEMNVSTLELGDSALYLCASGDSSYNEQFFGPGTRLTVL.

This clone was counted only a few times. J is TRBJ2-1 and V is TRBV7-3, with 7 bases fitting TRBD2. The CDR3 contains 16 residues. The V and J ends lost 2 bases and 3 bases, in that order; junction bases with no gene match: 7. Germline CDR1 and CDR2: SGHTA and FQGTGA. CDR3 nucleotide sequence: TGTGCCAGCAGCTTATCGGCGGGAGTAGGCTACAATGAGCAGTTCTTC. This codes for CASSLSAGVGYNEQFF.

This clone was observed a handful of times. The rearrangement links TRBV5-1 to TRBJ1-2; possible D gene TRBD1, 5 bases. The ends were cut back, 1 base at V and 5 bases at J, with 6 bases in the middle. Germline V gives CDR1 SGHRS, CDR2 YFSETQ. The CDR3 length is 12 residues. The CDR3: CASSLTGYGYTF. Here the CDR3 DNA reads TGCGCCAGCAGCTTGACAGGTTATGGCTACACCTTC. Together with reference TRBV5-1 and TRBJ1-2, the CDR3 gives the full variable domain: KAGVTQTPRYLIKTRGQQVTLSCSPISGHRSVSWYQQTPGQGLQFLFEYFSETQRNKGNFPGRFSGRQFSNSRSEMNVSTLELGDSALYLCASSLTGYGYTFGSGTRLTVV.

The CDR3 here is CASAMGVGSYNEQFF. The CDR3 DNA reads TGTGCTAGTGCCATGGGAGTGGGTTCGTACAATGAGCAGTTCTTC. The chain combines TRBV12-5 with TRBJ2-1; the D gene is possibly TRBD2 (5 bases). CDR3 length: 15 residues. Germline loops: CDR1 LGHNT, CDR2 FRNRAP. Trimming shortened V by 7 bases and J by 4 bases, and 17 bases separated the two germline ends.

This clone has a handful of counts. The CDR3 reads CASSHTSGMAKNIQYF. CDR3 nucleotide sequence: TGCGCCAGCAGCCACACTAGCGGGATGGCCAAAAACATTCAGTACTTC. The V call is TRBV4-1, the J call TRBJ2-4; TRBD2 aligns across 10 bases. V lost 3 bases, J lost 1 base, and 3 bases stayed unmatched. CDR1 MGHRA and CDR2 YSYEKL come from the germline V gene. The CDR3 consists of 16 residues.

This clone has only a few counts. The chain recombines TRBV5-4 with TRBJ2-5, with 9 bases aligning to TRBD1. The trim removed 0 bases at V and 4 bases at J, leaving 4 bases unmatched. The CDR3 totals 15 residues. The germline V gene encodes CDR1 SGHNT and CDR2 YYREEE (reference sequence). CDR3 residues: CASSLGGTGTETQYF. As DNA, the CDR3 is TGTGCCAGCAGCTTGGGAGGGACAGGGACAGAGACCCAGTACTTC.

The chain is built from TRBV9 and TRBJ2-2, with D tentatively TRBD2 (7 bases). CDR1 SGDLS and CDR2 YYNGEE come from the germline V gene. The V and J ends lost 4 bases and 7 bases respectively, with 20 bases between them. The CDR3 has 16 residues. The CDR3 DNA sequence: TGTGCCAGCAGCCCCCGGGGGCGGGGGTCGGGCGGGGAGCTGTTTTTT. It translates to CASSPRGRGSGGELFF. The full variable domain, with the rest looked up from reference TRBV9 and TRBJ2-2, is DSGVTQTPKHLITATGQRVTLRCSPRSGDLSVYWYQQSLDQGLQFLIQYYNGEERAKGNILERFSAQQFPDLHSELNLSSLELGDSALYFCASSPRGRGSGGELFFGEGSRLTVL.

This clone was observed a handful of times. The V gene is TRBV18, the J gene TRBJ2-7; TRBD1 agrees at 8 bases. The CDR3 runs 14 residues. J was trimmed by 2 bases and V by 2 bases; bases with no gene match: 2. Germline values: CDR1 KGHSH, CDR2 LQKENI. The CDR3 DNA is TGTGCCAGCTCACCATCACAGGGGGCCTACGAGCAGTACTTC. Residues: CASSPSQGAYEQYF.

V usage is TRBV7-3 and J usage is TRBJ2-1; D ambiguous. V dropped 3 bases and J dropped 3 bases, with 9 bases sitting between them. This CDR3 spans 14 amino acids. Germline CDR1 and CDR2: SGHTA and FQGTGA. The CDR3 spells CASSFASNYNEQFF. The CDR3 DNA reads TGTGCCAGCAGCTTCGCTAGTAACTACAATGAGCAGTTCTTC.

This chain links TRBV29-1 with TRBJ2-4; D is unclear. CDR3 length equals 16 residues. From germline, CDR1 is SQVTM and CDR2 ANQGSEA. V shed 4 bases and J shed 0 bases, with 16 bases lying between them. The CDR3 reads CSVVPLGLLAKNIQYF. The DNA for the CDR3 is TGCAGCGTTGTTCCCCTCGGGTTACTAGCCAAAAACATTCAGTACTTC.

This clone showed up just a few times. The J gene is TRBJ2-1, the V gene TRBV7-9, with D tentatively TRBD2 (6 bases). The CDR3 runs to 15 residues. Germline CDR1 reads SEHNR; CDR2 reads FQNEAQ (reference sequence). Trimming stripped 5 bases from V and 9 bases from J, with 20 bases between. CDR3 bases: TGTGCCAGCAGCGCGGGACCACCCTTGGCAATTGAGCAGTTCTTC. Encoded protein: CASSAGPPLAIEQFF.

The V gene is TRBV27, the J gene TRBJ1-1; unclear D gene. CDR1 MNHEY and CDR2 SMNVEV come from the germline V gene (reference sequence). CDR3 length: 15 residues. The V and J ends lost 6 bases and 1 base respectively, with 15 bases between them. CDR3 sequence reads: CASSPHRSGNTEAFF. The CDR3 coding sequence is TGTGCCAGCAGCCCACATCGGTCGGGGAACACTGAAGCTTTCTTT.

This clone occurred a few times. CDR3 loop: CASSQRAAGQGSSHEQYF. The DNA of the CDR3 is TGCGCCAGCAGCCAACGAGCCGCAGGACAGGGGTCATCTCACGAGCAGTACTTC. The chain links TRBV4-3 to TRBJ2-7, with 9 positions matching TRBD1. The CDR3 is 18 amino acids. CDR1 and CDR2 (germline): LGHNA, YSLEER. The V and J ends lost 2 bases and 5 bases, in that order; junction bases with no gene match: 16.

In this sample, this clone turned up a few times. J is TRBJ2-2 and V is TRBV28, with unresolved D. The germline V gene has CDR1 MDHEN and CDR2 SYDVKM. The CDR3 has 14 residues. Trimming removed 6 bases from V and 6 bases from J, with 14 bases in between. This chain's CDR3 is CASRVYGSAGELFF. In DNA form, the CDR3 reads TGTGCCAGCAGGGTATACGGGTCGGCCGGGGAGCTGTTTTTT.

This clone has just a few counts. The chain links TRBV4-3 to TRBJ1-1; D unclear. The CDR3 covers 14 residues. Trimming removed 0 bases from V and 7 bases from J, with 12 bases in between. Germline V gives CDR1 LGHNA, CDR2 YSLEER. The CDR3 sequence: CASSQDAARSEAFF. The CDR3 DNA reads as TGCGCCAGCAGCCAAGATGCGGCCAGAAGTGAAGCTTTCTTT.

A few counts support this clone. The genes are TRBV2 and TRBJ2-3; D not resolved. Germline V gives CDR1 SNHLY, CDR2 FYNNEI. The CDR3 extends over 13 amino acids. Trimming shortened V by 4 bases and J by 0 bases, and 5 bases separated the two germline ends. The CDR3 protein is CASSVRSTDTQYF. In nucleotides, the CDR3 is TGTGCCAGCAGTGTGAGGAGCACAGATACGCAGTATTTT.

This sequence joins TRBV18 and TRBJ1-4; possible D gene TRBD1, 6 bases. Per germline, CDR1 KGHSH and CDR2 LQKENI. Trimming left V 0 bases short and J 8 bases short, with 10 bases between. The CDR3 loop spans 14 amino acids. CDR3 bases: TGTGCCAGCTCACCACCCGGACAGCCAGAAAAACTGTTTTTT. This translates into CASSPPGQPEKLFF. The full variable domain, its missing parts supplied by reference TRBV18 and TRBJ1-4, is NAGVMQNPRHLVRRRGQEARLRCSPMKGHSHVYWYRQLPEEGLKFMVYLQKENIIDESGMPKERFSAEFPKEGPSILRIQQVVRGDSAAYFCASSPPGQPEKLFFGSGTQLSVL.

The rearrangement uses TRBV5-1 and TRBJ2-3; 7 bases agree with TRBD1. Losses at the gene ends were 4 bases for V and 3 bases for J; bases not matched to a gene: 8. The CDR3 is made up of 15 amino acids. CDR1 is SGHRS and CDR2 is YFSETQ in the germline V gene. The CDR3 region is CASSQDRLGTDTQYF. CDR3 DNA: TGCGCCAGCAGCCAGGACAGGCTGGGTACAGATACGCAGTATTTT.

This clone was detected only a few times. The chain is built from TRBV25-1 and TRBJ1-2; possible D gene TRBD1, 6 bases. CDR1 MGHDK and CDR2 SYGVNS come from the germline V gene. This CDR3 comprises 15 residues. The V gene lost 6 bases and the J gene lost 3 bases, with 17 bases spanning the gap. CDR3 residues: CASRERQVSDYGYTF. In DNA, the CDR3 is TGTGCCAGCAGGGAAAGACAGGTTTCAGACTATGGCTACACCTTC.

This clone came up a few times. The chain has TRBV28 and TRBJ2-3; a weak D match, TRBD1 (6 bases). Between the trimmed V and J ends, which lost 7 bases and 6 bases, there was a span of 11 bases. Germline V gives CDR1 MDHEN, CDR2 SYDVKM. The CDR3 length is 12 residues. CDR3 bases: TGTGCCAGCAACGGGCAGGGGGATACGCAGTATTTT. The encoded protein is CASNGQGDTQYF.

The table lists this clone with a few counts. The rearrangement links TRBV12-5 to TRBJ1-4, with D perhaps TRBD1 (6 bases). Between the trimmed V and J ends, which lost 4 bases and 0 bases, there was a span of 15 bases. The CDR3 is 17 residues long. Per germline, CDR1 LGHNT and CDR2 FRNRAP. CDR3 loop: CASGSAGTSSTNEKLFF. The CDR3 DNA sequence: TGTGCTAGTGGTTCGGCCGGGACATCCTCAACTAATGAAAAACTGTTTTTT.

This chain joins TRBV18 and TRBJ1-1; no firm D call. The CDR3 spans 15 residues. Per the germline V gene, CDR1 is KGHSH and CDR2 is LQKENI. The V gene lost 3 bases and the J gene lost 5 bases, with 16 bases spanning the gap. The CDR3 coding sequence is TGTGCCAGCTCACCCCTTGTTTTGTCCGGGACTGAAGCTTTCTTT. Translating gives CASSPLVLSGTEAFF.

The gene calls are TRBV6-6 and TRBJ1-2, with TRBD1 identical over 9 bases. The CDR3 is made up of 16 amino acids. V gave up 9 bases and J gave up 2 bases; unmatched junction bases: 13. Germline lookup yields CDR1 MNHNY and CDR2 SVGAGI (reference sequence). The CDR3 sequence is CASDWEIGTGNYGYTF. CDR3 bases: TGTGCCAGTGACTGGGAGATTGGGACAGGGAACTATGGCTACACCTTC.

The chain is built from TRBV28 and TRBJ2-3; no firm D call. Germline CDR1 reads MDHEN; CDR2 reads SYDVKM. The CDR3 is made up of 14 amino acids. V dropped 3 bases and J dropped 0 bases, with 7 bases sitting between them. CDR3 in amino acids: CASSFYGSTDTQYF. In nucleotides, the CDR3 is TGTGCCAGCAGTTTTTATGGCAGCACAGATACGCAGTATTTT.

This clone was seen a handful of times. This chain links TRBV7-2 with TRBJ2-7; no firm D call. V lost 5 bases, J lost 3 bases, and 14 bases lay in between. CDR1 and CDR2 from the germline V gene are SGHTA and FQGNSA. The CDR3 extends over 14 amino acids. CDR3 in DNA: TGTGCCAGCAGCCCCCCTCGCGCCGACTACGAGCAGTACTTC. Translating it yields CASSPPRADYEQYF.

The CDR3 reads CASTTVTRLASGTEQYF. For the CDR3, the DNA is TGTGCCAGCACAACAGTCACGCGTCTGGCTAGCGGGACCGAGCAGTACTTC. The V gene is TRBV2, the J gene TRBJ2-7, with TRBD2 matching over 9 bases. Germline V lookup: CDR1 SNHLY, CDR2 FYNNEI. V was clipped by 7 bases and J by 6 bases; unmatched bases: 19. CDR3 length: 17 residues.